This T cell receptor beta chain is drawn from a study of Graves' ophthalmopathy and Graves' hyperthyroidism. The overall study: Peripheral blood (taken before any treatment) was collected at initial diagnosis.

As for this clonotype: Its antigen is undetermined. One end of the junction varies from germline; a read error may be responsible.

Transcripts of RNA were the source for amplifying TCR beta CDR3 regions. Investigators did first-round RT-PCR with HTBI primers, then second-round multiplex PCR. TCRdb itself ran the multiplex PCR reads through MiXCR, one entry per CDR3 protein. The sample has over 200,000 distinct CDR3 sequences, 25% to 30% seen once. CDR1 and CDR2 from the germline V gene are KGHSH and LQKENI. The CDR3 covers 16 residues. Findings of the study overall: A 13-signature model separated ophthalmopathy from stable hyperthyroidism, reaching around 90% sensitivity and roughly 84% specificity cross-validated. Thyroid clonotypes that were expanded above 0.001 frequency mostly also appeared in blood.

Ineligible for inclusion were patients with other autoimmune diseases, uncontrolled infections, pregnancy or lactation. The clonotype was recovered from a man aged 45-60 years with Graves' ophthalmopathy. V and J are TRBV18 and TRBJ2-4, with 9 nucleotides matching TRBD1. The sample taken for sequencing was peripheral blood. The CDR3 DNA follows: TGTGCCAGCTCACCCGGACAGGGGATAGCCAAAGACATTCAGTACTTC. Translation gives CASSPGQGIAKDIQYF.